The sequence of this T cell receptor (beta chain) was determined in a study of cytomegalovirus exposure and HLA in healthy donors. Per germline, CDR1 KGHSH and CDR2 LQKENI. CDR3 length: 15 amino acids. The junction had 3 bases not matched to a gene; V was cut back by 5 bases and J by 2 bases. Concerning this clone itself: Antigen specificity is unknown.

The PCR had 60 Vbeta and 13 Jbeta primers. Some clones are missing from TCRdb's copy, which holds only in-frame ones; the method was immunoSEQ multiplex PCR. The profile covers 120,000 to 150,000 clones, with around 73% appearing a single time and around 1.6% taken by the ten largest. Overall study results and limits: Presence/absence analyses assumed roughly uniform sequencing depth across donors, which may not hold.

The rearrangement joins TRBV18 to TRBJ2-3; TRBD2 aligns across 11 bases. This receptor was obtained from a woman younger than 30 in good health and CMV-seronegative. Sample: PBMCs. The CDR3 DNA follows: TGTGCCAGCTCAGGGACTAGCGGATACACAGATACGCAGTATTTT. It translates to CASSGTSGYTDTQYF.